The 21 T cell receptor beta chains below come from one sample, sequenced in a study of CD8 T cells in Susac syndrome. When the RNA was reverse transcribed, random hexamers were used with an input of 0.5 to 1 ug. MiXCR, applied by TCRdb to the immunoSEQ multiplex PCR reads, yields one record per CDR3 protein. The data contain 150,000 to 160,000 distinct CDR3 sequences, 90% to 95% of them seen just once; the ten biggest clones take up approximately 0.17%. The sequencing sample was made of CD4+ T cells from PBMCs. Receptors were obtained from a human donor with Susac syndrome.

The CDR3 here is CASSVGGNSYNEQFF. The CDR3 bases are TGTGCCAGCAGCGTAGGAGGGAACTCGTACAATGAGCAGTTCTTC. The chain employs TRBV9 and TRBJ2-1; a weak D match, TRBD2 (5 bases). The CDR3 length is 15 residues. V lost 0 bases, J lost 4 bases, and 11 bases lay in between. Germline CDR1 is SGDLS and CDR2 is YYNGEE.

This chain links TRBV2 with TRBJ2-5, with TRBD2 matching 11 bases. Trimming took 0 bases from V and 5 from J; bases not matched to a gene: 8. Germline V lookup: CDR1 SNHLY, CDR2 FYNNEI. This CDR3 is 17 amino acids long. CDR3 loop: CASSEATLAGGPETQYF. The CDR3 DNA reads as TGTGCCAGCAGTGAAGCGACTTTAGCGGGGGGGCCGGAGACCCAGTACTTC.

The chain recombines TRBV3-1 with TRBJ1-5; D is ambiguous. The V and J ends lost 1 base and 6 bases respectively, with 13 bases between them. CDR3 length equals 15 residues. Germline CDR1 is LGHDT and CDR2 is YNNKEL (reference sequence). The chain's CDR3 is CASSQGSMGGQPQHF. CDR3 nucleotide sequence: TGTGCCAGCAGCCAAGGGTCTATGGGTGGTCAGCCCCAGCATTTT.

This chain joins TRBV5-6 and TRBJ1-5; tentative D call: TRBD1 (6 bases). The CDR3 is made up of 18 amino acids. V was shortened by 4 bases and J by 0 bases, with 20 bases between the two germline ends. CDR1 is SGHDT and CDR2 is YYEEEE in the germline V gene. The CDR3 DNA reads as TGTGCCAGCAGCCCGGAACCGGACAGATTCCATAGCAATCAGCCCCAGCATTTT. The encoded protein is CASSPEPDRFHSNQPQHF. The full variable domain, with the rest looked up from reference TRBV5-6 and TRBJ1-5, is DAGVTQSPTHLIKTRGQQVTLRCSPKSGHDTVSWYQQALGQGPQFIFQYYEEEERQRGNFPDRFSGHQFPNYSSELNVNALLLGDSALYLCASSPEPDRFHSNQPQHFGDGTRLSIL.

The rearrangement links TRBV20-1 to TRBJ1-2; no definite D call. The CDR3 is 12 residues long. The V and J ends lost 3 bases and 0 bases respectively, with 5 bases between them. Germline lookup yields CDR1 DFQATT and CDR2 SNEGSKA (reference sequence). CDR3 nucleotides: TGCAGTGCTAGCCTGGCTAACTATGGCTACACCTTC. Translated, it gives CSASLANYGYTF.

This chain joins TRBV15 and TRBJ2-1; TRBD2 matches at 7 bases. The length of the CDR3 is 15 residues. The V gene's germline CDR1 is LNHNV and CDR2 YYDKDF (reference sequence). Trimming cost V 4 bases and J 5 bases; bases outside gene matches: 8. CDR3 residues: CATSKGLGGNNEQFF. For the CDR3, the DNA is TGTGCCACCAGCAAAGGACTAGGAGGGAACAATGAGCAGTTCTTC.

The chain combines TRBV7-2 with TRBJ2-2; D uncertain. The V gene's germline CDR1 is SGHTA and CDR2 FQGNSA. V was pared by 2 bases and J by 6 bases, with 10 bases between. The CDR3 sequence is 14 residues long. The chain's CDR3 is CASSLRRMAGELFF. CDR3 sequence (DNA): TGTGCCAGCAGCTTACGCCGGATGGCCGGGGAGCTGTTTTTT. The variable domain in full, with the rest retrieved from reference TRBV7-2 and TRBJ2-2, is GAGVSQSPSNKVTEKGKDVELRCDPISGHTALYWYRQSLGQGLEFLIYFQGNSAPDKSGLPSDRFSAERTGGSVSTLTIQRTQQEDSAVYLCASSLRRMAGELFFGEGSRLTVL.

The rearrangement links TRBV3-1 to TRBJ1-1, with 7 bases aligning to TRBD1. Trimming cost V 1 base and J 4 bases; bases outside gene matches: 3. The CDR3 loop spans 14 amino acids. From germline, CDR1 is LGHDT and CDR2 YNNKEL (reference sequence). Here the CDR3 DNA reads TGTGCCAGCAGCCAAGGACAGGGTGGCACTGAAGCTTTCTTT. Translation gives CASSQGQGGTEAFF.

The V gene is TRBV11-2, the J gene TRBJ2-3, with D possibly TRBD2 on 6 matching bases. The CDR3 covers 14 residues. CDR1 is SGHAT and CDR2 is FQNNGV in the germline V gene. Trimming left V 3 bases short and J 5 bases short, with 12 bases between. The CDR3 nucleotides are TGTGCCAGCAGCTTGGGGCGGAGGGGAGATACGCAGTATTTT. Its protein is CASSLGRRGDTQYF.

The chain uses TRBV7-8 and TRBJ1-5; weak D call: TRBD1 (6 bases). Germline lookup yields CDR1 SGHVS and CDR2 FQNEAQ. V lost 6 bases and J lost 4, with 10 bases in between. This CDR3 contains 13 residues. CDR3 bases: TGTGCCAGCAGGGGGGGGGCTAATCAGCCCCAGCATTTT. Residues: CASRGGANQPQHF.

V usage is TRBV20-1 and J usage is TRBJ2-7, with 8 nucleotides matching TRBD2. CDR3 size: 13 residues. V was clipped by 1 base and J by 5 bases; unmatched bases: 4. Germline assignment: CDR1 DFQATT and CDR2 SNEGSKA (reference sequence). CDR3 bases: TGCAGTGCTAGAGTGCGGGGGGCTAACGAGCAGTACTTC. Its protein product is CSARVRGANEQYF.

CDR3 bases: TGTGCCAGCAGTGGGGAGGAGGACAGGCGTAATGAAAAACTGTTTTTT. Protein product: CASSGEEDRRNEKLFF. The chain carries TRBV28 and TRBJ1-4, with 7 bases matching TRBD1. V trimming: 5 bases; J trimming: 4 bases; junction bases outside the gene matches: 10. Germline V gene data show CDR1 as MDHEN and CDR2 as SYDVKM. The CDR3 is 16 residues long.

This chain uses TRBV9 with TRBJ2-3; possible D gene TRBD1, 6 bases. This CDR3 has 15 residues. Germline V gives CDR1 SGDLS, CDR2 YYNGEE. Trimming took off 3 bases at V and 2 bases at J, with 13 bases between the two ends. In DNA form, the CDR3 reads TGTGCCAGCAGCGGGGGGCGGGTTCCCACAGATACGCAGTATTTT. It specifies CASSGGRVPTDTQYF. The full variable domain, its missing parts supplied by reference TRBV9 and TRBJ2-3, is DSGVTQTPKHLITATGQRVTLRCSPRSGDLSVYWYQQSLDQGLQFLIQYYNGEERAKGNILERFSAQQFPDLHSELNLSSLELGDSALYFCASSGGRVPTDTQYFGPGTRLTVL.

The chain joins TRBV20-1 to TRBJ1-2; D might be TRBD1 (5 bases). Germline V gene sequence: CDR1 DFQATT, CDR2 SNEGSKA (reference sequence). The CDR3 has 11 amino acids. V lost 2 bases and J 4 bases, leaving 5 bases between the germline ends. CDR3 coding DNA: TGCAGTGCTAGACAGGGCTATGGCTACACCTTC. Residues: CSARQGYGYTF.

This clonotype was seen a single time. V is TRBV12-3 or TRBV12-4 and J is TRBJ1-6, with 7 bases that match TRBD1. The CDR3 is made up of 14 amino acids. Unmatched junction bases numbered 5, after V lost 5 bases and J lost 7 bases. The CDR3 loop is CASSHPGQNSPLHF. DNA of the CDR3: TGTGCCAGCAGTCACCCGGGACAGAATTCACCCCTCCACTTT.

CDR3 residues: CSVQGSGNSPLHF. DNA of the CDR3: TGCAGCGTTCAGGGGTCGGGGAATTCACCCCTCCACTTT. The chain joins TRBV29-1 to TRBJ1-6, with D possibly being TRBD1 (6 bases). This CDR3 has 13 amino acids. Per germline, CDR1 SQVTM and CDR2 ANQGSEA. The V gene lost 5 bases and the J gene lost 7 bases, with 12 bases spanning the gap.

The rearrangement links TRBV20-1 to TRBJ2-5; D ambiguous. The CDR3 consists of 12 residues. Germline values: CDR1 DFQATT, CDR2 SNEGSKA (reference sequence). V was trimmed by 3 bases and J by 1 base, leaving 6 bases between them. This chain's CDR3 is CSASYGQETQYF. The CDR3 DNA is TGCAGTGCTAGCTACGGCCAAGAGACCCAGTACTTC.

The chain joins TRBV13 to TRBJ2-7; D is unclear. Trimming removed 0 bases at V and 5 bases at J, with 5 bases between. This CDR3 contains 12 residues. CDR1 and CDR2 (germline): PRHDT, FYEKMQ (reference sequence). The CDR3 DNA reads TGTGCCAGCAGCTTAGGGTTAAACGAGCAGTACTTC. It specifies CASSLGLNEQYF. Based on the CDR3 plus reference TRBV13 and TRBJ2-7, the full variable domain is AAGVIQSPRHLIKEKRETATLKCYPIPRHDTVYWYQQGPGQDPQFLISFYEKMQSDKGSIPDRFSAQQFSDYHSELNMSSLELGDSALYFCASSLGLNEQYFGPGTRLTVT.

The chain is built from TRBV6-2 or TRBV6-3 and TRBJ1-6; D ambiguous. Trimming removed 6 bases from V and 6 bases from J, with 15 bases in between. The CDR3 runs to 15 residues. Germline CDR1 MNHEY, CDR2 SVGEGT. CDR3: CASSPLTRANSPLHF. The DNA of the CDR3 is TGTGCCAGCAGCCCTCTTACTAGGGCTAATTCACCCCTCCACTTT.

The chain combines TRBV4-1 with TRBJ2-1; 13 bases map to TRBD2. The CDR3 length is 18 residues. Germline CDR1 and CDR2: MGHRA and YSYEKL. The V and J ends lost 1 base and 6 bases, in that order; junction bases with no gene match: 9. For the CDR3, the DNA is TGCGCCAGCAGCCAAGGTGGACTAGCGGGGGATGGGCGCAATGAGCAGTTCTTC. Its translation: CASSQGGLAGDGRNEQFF.

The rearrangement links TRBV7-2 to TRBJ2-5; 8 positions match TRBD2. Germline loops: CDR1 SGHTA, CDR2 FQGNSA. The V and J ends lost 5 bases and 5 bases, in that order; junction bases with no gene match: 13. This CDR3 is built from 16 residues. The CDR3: CASSAGLANSWETQYF. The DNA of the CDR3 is TGTGCCAGCAGCGCAGGACTAGCCAATTCTTGGGAGACCCAGTACTTC.